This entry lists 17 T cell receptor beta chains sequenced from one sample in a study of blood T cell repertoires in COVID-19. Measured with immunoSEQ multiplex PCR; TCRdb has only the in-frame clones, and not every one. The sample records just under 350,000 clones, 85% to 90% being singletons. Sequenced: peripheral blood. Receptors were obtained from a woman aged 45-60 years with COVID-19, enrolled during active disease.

In DNA, the CDR3 is TGTGCCAGCAGCTTACGACAGGGAGGCGAGACCCAGTACTTC. Translation: CASSLRQGGETQYF. The chain joins TRBV7-9 to TRBJ2-5, with D possibly TRBD1 on 7 matching bases. CDR3 length equals 14 residues. The V and J ends lost 2 bases and 5 bases respectively, with 12 bases between them. Germline V gives CDR1 SEHNR, CDR2 FQNEAQ (reference sequence).

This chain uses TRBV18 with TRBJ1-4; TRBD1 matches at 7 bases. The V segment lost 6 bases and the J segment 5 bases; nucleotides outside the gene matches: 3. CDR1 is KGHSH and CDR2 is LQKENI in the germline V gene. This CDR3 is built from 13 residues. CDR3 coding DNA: TGTGCCAGCTCGACAGGGATAAATGAAAAACTGTTTTTT. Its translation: CASSTGINEKLFF. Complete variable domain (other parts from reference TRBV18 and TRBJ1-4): NAGVMQNPRHLVRRRGQEARLRCSPMKGHSHVYWYRQLPEEGLKFMVYLQKENIIDESGMPKERFSAEFPKEGPSILRIQQVVRGDSAAYFCASSTGINEKLFFGSGTQLSVL.

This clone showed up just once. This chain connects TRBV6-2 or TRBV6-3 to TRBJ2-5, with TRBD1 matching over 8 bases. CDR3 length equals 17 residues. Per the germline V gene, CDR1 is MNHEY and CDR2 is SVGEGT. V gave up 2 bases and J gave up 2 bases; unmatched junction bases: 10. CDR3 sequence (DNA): TGTGCCAGCAGTTACCGGCCCGGGACAGGAGTGCAAGAGACCCAGTACTTC. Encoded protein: CASSYRPGTGVQETQYF.

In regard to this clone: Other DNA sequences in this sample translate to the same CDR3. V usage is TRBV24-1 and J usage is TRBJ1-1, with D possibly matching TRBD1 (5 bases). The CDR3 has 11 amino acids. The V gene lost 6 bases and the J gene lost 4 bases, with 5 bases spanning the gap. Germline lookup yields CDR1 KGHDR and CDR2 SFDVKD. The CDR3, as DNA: TGTGCCACCAGTAGGGGCACTGAAGCTTTCTTT. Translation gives CATSRGTEAFF.

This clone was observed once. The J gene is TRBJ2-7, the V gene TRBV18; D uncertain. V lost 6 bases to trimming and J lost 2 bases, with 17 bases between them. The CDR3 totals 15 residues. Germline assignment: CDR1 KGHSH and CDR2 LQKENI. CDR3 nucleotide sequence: TGTGCCAGCTCCGAAAGTAGTAGCCCCGCCTACGAGCAGTACTTC. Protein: CASSESSSPAYEQYF.

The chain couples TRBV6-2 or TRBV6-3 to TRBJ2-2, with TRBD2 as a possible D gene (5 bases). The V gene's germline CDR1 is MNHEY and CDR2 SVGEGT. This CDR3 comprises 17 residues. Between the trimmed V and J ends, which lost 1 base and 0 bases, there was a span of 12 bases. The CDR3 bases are TGTGCCAGCAGTTACTTGGCGCGGAGGTCGAACACCGGGGAGCTGTTTTTT. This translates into CASSYLARRSNTGELFF.

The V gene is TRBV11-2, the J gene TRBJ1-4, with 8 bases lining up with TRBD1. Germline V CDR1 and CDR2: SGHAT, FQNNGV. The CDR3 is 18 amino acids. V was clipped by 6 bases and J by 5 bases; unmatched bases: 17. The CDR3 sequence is CASRRRTGRFIGNEKLFF. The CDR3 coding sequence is TGTGCCAGCAGACGCCGGACAGGGCGTTTTATTGGGAATGAAAAACTGTTTTTT.

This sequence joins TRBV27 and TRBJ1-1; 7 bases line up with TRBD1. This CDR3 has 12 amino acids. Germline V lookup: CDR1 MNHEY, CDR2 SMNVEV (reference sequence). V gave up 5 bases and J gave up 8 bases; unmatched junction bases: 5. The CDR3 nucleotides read TGTGCCAGCAGTCGAATACAGGGGGAAGCTTTCTTT. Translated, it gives CASSRIQGEAFF.

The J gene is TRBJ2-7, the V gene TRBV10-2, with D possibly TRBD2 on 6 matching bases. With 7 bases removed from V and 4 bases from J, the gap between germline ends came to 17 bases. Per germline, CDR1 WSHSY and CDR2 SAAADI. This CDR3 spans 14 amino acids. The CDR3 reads CASKDGRSTYEQYF. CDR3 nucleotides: TGCGCCAGCAAAGACGGGAGAAGTACGTACGAGCAGTACTTC.

CDR3 coding DNA: TGCGCCAGCAGCTTGGGGGCTAGCGGCTTCGACACCGGGGAGCTGTTTTTT. Translating gives CASSLGASGFDTGELFF. This chain links TRBV5-1 with TRBJ2-2; 7 bases agree with TRBD2. The CDR3 runs 17 residues. Losses at the gene ends were 0 bases for V and 3 bases for J; bases not matched to a gene: 8. Germline V gene data show CDR1 as SGHRS and CDR2 as YFSETQ.

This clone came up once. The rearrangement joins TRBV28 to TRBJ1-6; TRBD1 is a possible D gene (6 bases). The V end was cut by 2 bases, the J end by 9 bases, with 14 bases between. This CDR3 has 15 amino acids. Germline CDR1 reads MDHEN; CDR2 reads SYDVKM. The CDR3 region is CASSLRQGYRSPLHF. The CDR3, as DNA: TGTGCCAGCAGTTTAAGGCAGGGGTATCGTTCACCCCTCCACTTT.

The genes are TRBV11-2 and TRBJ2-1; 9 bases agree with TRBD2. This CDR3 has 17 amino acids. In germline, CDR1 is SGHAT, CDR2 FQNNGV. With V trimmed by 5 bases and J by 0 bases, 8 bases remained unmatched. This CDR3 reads CASSPSASGISYNEQFF. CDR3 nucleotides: TGTGCCAGCAGCCCCTCGGCTAGCGGGATCTCCTACAATGAGCAGTTCTTC. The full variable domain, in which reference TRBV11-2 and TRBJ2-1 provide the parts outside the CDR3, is EAGVAQSPRYKIIEKRQSVAFWCNPISGHATLYWYQQILGQGPKLLIQFQNNGVVDDSQLPKDRFSAERLKGVDSTLKIQPAKLEDSAVYLCASSPSASGISYNEQFFGPGTRLTVL.

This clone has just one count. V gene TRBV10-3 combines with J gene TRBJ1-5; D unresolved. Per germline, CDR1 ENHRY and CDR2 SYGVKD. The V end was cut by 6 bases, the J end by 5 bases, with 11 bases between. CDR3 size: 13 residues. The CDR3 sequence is CAIRADWDQPQHF. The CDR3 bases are TGTGCCATCAGGGCTGACTGGGATCAGCCCCAGCATTTT.

CDR3 nucleotides: TGTGCCAGCAGCTTAGCGGACAGGGTAAACTATGGCTACACCTTC. This gives the protein CASSLADRVNYGYTF. The chain joins TRBV7-9 to TRBJ1-2; 8 bases align to TRBD1. With 0 bases clipped from V and 2 bases from J, the junction kept 2 bases outside the gene matches. Germline V lookup: CDR1 SEHNR, CDR2 FQNEAQ (reference sequence). CDR3 length: 15 residues.

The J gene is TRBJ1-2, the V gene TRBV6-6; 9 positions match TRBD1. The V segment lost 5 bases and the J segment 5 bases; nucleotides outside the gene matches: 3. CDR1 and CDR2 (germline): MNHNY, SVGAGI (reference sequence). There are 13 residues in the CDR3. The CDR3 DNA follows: TGTGCCAGCAGTAACGGACAGGGGTATGGCTACACCTTC. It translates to CASSNGQGYGYTF.

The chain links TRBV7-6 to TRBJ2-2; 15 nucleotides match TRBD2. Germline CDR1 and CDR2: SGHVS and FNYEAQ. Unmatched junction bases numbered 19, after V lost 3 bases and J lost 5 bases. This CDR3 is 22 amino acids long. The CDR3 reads CASSFLGTGTSGRTIGTGELFF. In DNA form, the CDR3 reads TGTGCCAGCAGCTTTTTGGGAACCGGGACTAGCGGGAGGACGATCGGGACCGGGGAGCTGTTTTTT.

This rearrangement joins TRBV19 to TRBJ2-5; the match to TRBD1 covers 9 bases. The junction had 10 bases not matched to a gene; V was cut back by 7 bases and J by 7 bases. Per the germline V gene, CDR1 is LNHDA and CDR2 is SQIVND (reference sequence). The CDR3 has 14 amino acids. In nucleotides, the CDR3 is TGTGCCAGTAACCCCACAGGGGGCGGAGGGACCCAGTACTTC. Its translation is CASNPTGGGGTQYF.